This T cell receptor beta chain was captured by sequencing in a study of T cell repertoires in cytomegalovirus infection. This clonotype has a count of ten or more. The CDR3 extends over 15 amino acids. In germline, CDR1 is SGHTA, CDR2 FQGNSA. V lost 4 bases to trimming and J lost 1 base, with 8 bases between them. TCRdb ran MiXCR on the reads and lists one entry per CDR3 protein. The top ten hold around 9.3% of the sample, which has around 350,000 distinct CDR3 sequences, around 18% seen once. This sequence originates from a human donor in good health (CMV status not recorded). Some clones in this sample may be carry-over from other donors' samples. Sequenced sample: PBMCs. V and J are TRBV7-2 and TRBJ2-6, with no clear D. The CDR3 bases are TGTGCCAGCAGCTACAAATCTTCTGGGGCCAACGTCCTGACTTTC. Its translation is CASSYKSSGANVLTF. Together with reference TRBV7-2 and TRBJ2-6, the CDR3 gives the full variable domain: GAGVSQSPSNKVTEKGKDVELRCDPISGHTALYWYRQSLGQGLEFLIYFQGNSAPDKSGLPSDRFSAERTGGSVSTLTIQRTQQEDSAVYLCASSYKSSGANVLTFGAGSRLTVL.